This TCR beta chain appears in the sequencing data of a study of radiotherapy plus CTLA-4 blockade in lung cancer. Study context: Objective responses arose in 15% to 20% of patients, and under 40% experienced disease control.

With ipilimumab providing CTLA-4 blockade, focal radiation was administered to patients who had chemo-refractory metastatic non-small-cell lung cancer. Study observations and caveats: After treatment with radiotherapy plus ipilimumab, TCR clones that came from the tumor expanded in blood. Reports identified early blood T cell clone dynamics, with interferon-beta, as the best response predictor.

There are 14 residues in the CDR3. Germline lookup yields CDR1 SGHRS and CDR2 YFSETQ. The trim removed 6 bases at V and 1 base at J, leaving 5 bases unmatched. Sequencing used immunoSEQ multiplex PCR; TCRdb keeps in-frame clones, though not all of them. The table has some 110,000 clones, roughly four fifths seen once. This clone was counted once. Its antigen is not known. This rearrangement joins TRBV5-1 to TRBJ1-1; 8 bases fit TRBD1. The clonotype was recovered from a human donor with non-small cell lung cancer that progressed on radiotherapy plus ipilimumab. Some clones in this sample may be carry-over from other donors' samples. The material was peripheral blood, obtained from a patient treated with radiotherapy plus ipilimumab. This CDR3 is CASNLQGENTEAFF. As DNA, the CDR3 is TGCGCCAGCAACTTACAGGGGGAGAACACTGAAGCTTTCTTT.